Listed below are T cell receptor beta chains from one sample, sequenced in a study of blood T cell repertoires in COVID-19. Clones were sequenced by immunoSEQ multiplex PCR, and TCRdb holds only the in-frame ones, with some missing. The table has tens of thousands of clones, approximately 73% seen once. Source material: peripheral blood. These receptors all come from a woman aged 45-60 years with active or convalescent COVID-19. CDR3s include the opening cysteine and the closing phenylalanine or tryptophan. The order of the fields is V gene, clone size, J gene, D gene, CDR3 DNA, CDR3 protein. A D gene is named only where the DNA matches it firmly. Clone size appears in some rows only: once, few, many, or a class for an expanded clone.

TRBV30	once	TRBJ1-2	NA	TGTGCCTGGAGCCCGTACAGGGAGTATGGCTACACCTTC	CAWSPYREYGYTF
TRBV5-1	NA	TRBJ2-1	TRBD2	TGCGCCAGCGGTCCTAGCGGGAACTACAATGAGCAGTTCTTC	CASGPSGNYNEQFF
TRBV2	NA	TRBJ2-7	NA	TGTGCCAGCAGTCTTGGAGGGGCCCAGGATTACGAGCAGTACTTC	CASSLGGAQDYEQYF
TRBV5-6	NA	TRBJ2-7	NA	TGTGCCAGCAGCCAGACAGGGGCTGGGCTAGCGGGACGCGAGCAGTACTTC	CASSQTGAGLAGREQYF
TRBV2	NA	TRBJ2-7	NA	TGTGCCAGCAGTGAAGCGAGGGTTGGGCAGTACTTC	CASSEARVGQYF
TRBV9	NA	TRBJ1-1	NA	TGTGCCAGCAGCGTAAGGGGGAGCGACCTGAACACTGAAGCTTTCTTT	CASSVRGSDLNTEAFF
TRBV5-5	NA	TRBJ2-7	NA	TGTGCCAGCAGCCTTATCCGCAGGTACGAGCAGTACTTC	CASSLIRRYEQYF
TRBV7-8	NA	TRBJ1-3	NA	TGTGCCAGCAGCAAGAGTACGGGTCGAAACACCATATATTTT	CASSKSTGRNTIYF
TRBV4-1	NA	TRBJ1-2	TRBD1	TGCGCCAGCAGCCAACCTGGACAGGGGGCAAAATCTGGCTATGGCTACACCTTC	CASSQPGQGAKSGYGYTF
TRBV7-7	NA	TRBJ2-5	TRBD2	TGTGCTGTCGGGACTAGCGGGAGCGGAGAGACCCAGTACTTC	CAVGTSGSGETQYF
TRBV11-1	NA	TRBJ2-7	NA	TGTGCCAGCAGCTCAGCTATCGGGTACGAGCAGTACTTC	CASSSAIGYEQYF
TRBV4-2	NA	TRBJ2-3	TRBD2	TGTGCCAGCAGCCAGGCCACTAGCGGGAGGTTCCGCACAGATACGCAGTATTTT	CASSQATSGRFRTDTQYF
TRBV7-3	few	TRBJ2-5	TRBD2	TGTGCCAGCAGCCCCTTGGCGGGAGAAGAGACCCAGTACTTC	CASSPLAGEETQYF
TRBV30	NA	TRBJ1-2	NA	TGTGCCTGGAGTACAGGGAATAACTATGGCTACACCTTC	CAWSTGNNYGYTF
TRBV4-1	NA	TRBJ1-1	NA	TGCGCCAGCAGCCAACTCCCACTTGACAAGAACACTGAAGCTTTCTTT	CASSQLPLDKNTEAFF
TRBV6-1	NA	TRBJ1-2	TRBD1	TGTGCCAGCAGGCCAACAGGGGCCTATGGCTACACCTTC	CASRPTGAYGYTF
TRBV7-2	NA	TRBJ2-3	TRBD1	TGTGCCAGCAGCTCTCGACAGGGCGCAGATACGCAGTATTTT	CASSSRQGADTQYF
TRBV12-3/TRBV12-4	few	TRBJ1-1	NA	TGTGCCAGCAGTTCGGGACAGAACACTGAAGCTTTCTTT	CASSSGQNTEAFF
TRBV5-1	NA	TRBJ1-2	NA	TGCGCCAGCACCCTTGACACTTCTTATGGCTACACCTTC	CASTLDTSYGYTF
TRBV6-5	few	TRBJ2-1	NA	TGTGCCAGCAGTTCAAAGACTCGCTCCTACAATGAGCAGTTCTTC	CASSSKTRSYNEQFF
TRBV6-6	NA	TRBJ1-1	NA	TGTGCCAGCAGTTACTCTAGAGGCACTGAAGCTTTCTTT	CASSYSRGTEAFF
TRBV18	NA	TRBJ1-1	NA	TGTGCCAGCTCACCGGACAGCTCTGAAGCTTTCTTT	CASSPDSSEAFF
TRBV7-3	NA	TRBJ2-3	TRBD2	TGTGCCAGCAGCCCCGTTAGCGGGAGGTCCACAGATACGCAGTATTTT	CASSPVSGRSTDTQYF
TRBV7-2	NA	TRBJ1-4	NA	TGTGCCAGCAGCTTAATGGCAGCAACTAATGAAAAACTGTTTTTT	CASSLMAATNEKLFF
TRBV27	NA	TRBJ1-2	NA	TGTGCCAGTACCGGGACTGCCGGGAGTGGCTACACCTTC	CASTGTAGSGYTF
TRBV6-6	NA	TRBJ2-7	NA	TGTGCCAGCAGTCGCCTAGAAGTTTACTACGAGCAGTACTTC	CASSRLEVYYEQYF
TRBV5-1	once	TRBJ2-7	NA	TGCGCCAGCAGCCCACCCCGGGTGTACGAGCAGTACTTC	CASSPPRVYEQYF
TRBV9	NA	TRBJ2-1	TRBD2	TGTGCCAGCAGCCTCGGACTAGCGGGAGGGGGTGAGCAGTTCTTC	CASSLGLAGGGEQFF
TRBV7-2	few	TRBJ1-5	TRBD1	TGTGCCAGCAGCATTTACGGGACAGGGGATCAGCCCCAGCATTTT	CASSIYGTGDQPQHF
TRBV5-5	once	TRBJ1-5	NA	TGTGCCAGCAGCTTGGGACAGGTTTACAATCAGCCCCAGCATTTT	CASSLGQVYNQPQHF
TRBV12-3/TRBV12-4	NA	TRBJ1-2	NA	TGTGCCAGCAGTCCCGACAACCATGGCTACACCTTC	CASSPDNHGYTF
TRBV18	NA	TRBJ1-1	NA	TGTGCCAGCTCACAACAGACGAACACTGAAGCTTTCTTT	CASSQQTNTEAFF
TRBV6-5	NA	TRBJ2-1	NA	TGTGCCAGCAGTTCCCTGCGGGCCGACTCCTACAATGAGCAGTTCTTC	CASSSLRADSYNEQFF
TRBV27	NA	TRBJ2-1	TRBD1	TGTGCCAGCAGTCCAGGGGACAGAGGTAATGAGCAGTTCTTC	CASSPGDRGNEQFF
TRBV6-5	NA	TRBJ1-2	NA	TGTGCCAGCAGGGCCGCCGGGATCTATGGCTACACCTTC	CASRAAGIYGYTF
TRBV5-1	NA	TRBJ2-2	NA	TGCGCCAGCAGCTTACGAGGCGCGCTCAACACCGGGGAGCTGTTTTTT	CASSLRGALNTGELFF
TRBV11-3	NA	TRBJ1-4	NA	TGTGCCAGCAGCTTGACAGGAGCGGGGGAAAAACTGTTTTTT	CASSLTGAGEKLFF
TRBV12-3/TRBV12-4	NA	TRBJ2-3	NA	TGTGCCAGCAGTTTCGCAGATACGCAGTATTTT	CASSFADTQYF
TRBV28	NA	TRBJ2-3	NA	TGTGCCAGCGTAGCCTCAAGCGGAAGCACAGATACGCAGTATTTT	CASVASSGSTDTQYF
TRBV10-3	NA	TRBJ1-1	NA	TGTGCCATCAGTTCCTACGGGGGGACAGAAGCTTTCTTT	CAISSYGGTEAFF
TRBV5-6	NA	TRBJ2-7	TRBD2	TGTGCCAGCAGCTTAGAAGCGGGAGGGCTCTACGAGCAGTACTTC	CASSLEAGGLYEQYF
TRBV5-6	NA	TRBJ1-2	NA	TGTGCCAGCAGGACCTTCAGGGCCCTCCCGGGTGGCTACACCTTC	CASRTFRALPGGYTF
TRBV7-3	NA	TRBJ2-3	TRBD2	TGTGCCAGCAGCTTATGGGCTAGCGGGAGCGCAGATACGCAGTATTTT	CASSLWASGSADTQYF
TRBV28	NA	TRBJ2-4	TRBD2	TGTGCCAGCAGTTTAGGGGGGGAAGCCAAAAACATTCAGTACTTC	CASSLGGEAKNIQYF
TRBV10-3	NA	TRBJ1-6	TRBD1	TGTGCCATCAGTGAGTCAGCGAGACAGGGTGGTTCACCCCTCCACTTT	CAISESARQGGSPLHF
TRBV9	NA	TRBJ1-6	NA	TGTGCCAGCAGCGTAGGGGAGGGGTATTCACCCCTCCACTTT	CASSVGEGYSPLHF
TRBV12-3/TRBV12-4	NA	TRBJ1-2	NA	TGTGCCAGCAGTTTCGGAGATCCTTATGGCTACACCTTC	CASSFGDPYGYTF